Sequencing of this TCR beta chain was carried out in a study of cytomegalovirus exposure and HLA in healthy donors. Study in general: Findings of an earlier analysis included about 100 million unique TCR beta sequences from 200 million or so T cells.

Study results and caveats: HLA restriction was apparent for most CMV-associated TCR beta chains in a later analysis. The Asian-associated ancestry cluster reportedly had fewer N-insertions than the roughly 670-donor mean in a later analysis.

About this clone: Its antigen is unidentified.

This PCR relied on a set of 60 Vbeta primers and 13 Jbeta primers. Generated by immunoSEQ multiplex PCR, the TCRdb table keeps only in-frame clones and is missing some. The data show roughly 100,000 clones, around 85% seen once. Germline loops: CDR1 SGHDT, CDR2 YYEEEE. Germline trimming cut 3 bases from V and 1 base from J; bases unmatched to any gene: 0. This CDR3 region has 14 residues. Sequenced input: PBMCs. The sequence came from a man aged 25-45 years in good health and CMV-seropositive. The chain carries TRBV5-6 and TRBJ1-2; 10 bases agree with TRBD1. The CDR3 coding sequence is TGTGCCAGCAGCTGGGACAGGGGTAACTATGGCTACACCTTC. This encodes CASSWDRGNYGYTF. The whole variable domain, remainder taken from reference TRBV5-6 and TRBJ1-2, is DAGVTQSPTHLIKTRGQQVTLRCSPKSGHDTVSWYQQALGQGPQFIFQYYEEEERQRGNFPDRFSGHQFPNYSSELNVNALLLGDSALYLCASSWDRGNYGYTFGSGTRLTVV.